The present T cell receptor (beta chain) was sequenced within a study of blood T cell repertoires in COVID-19. Only in-frame clones appear in the TCRdb table, and some are missing; sequencing was by immunoSEQ multiplex PCR. The sample holds around 210,000 clones; under 85% are singletons and the top ten take over 6%. The CDR3 covers 15 residues. V dropped 0 bases and J dropped 9; count of bases not matched to a gene: 8. Germline CDR1 is MNHNY and CDR2 is SVGAGI (reference sequence). The TCR was taken from an elderly woman with COVID-19, enrolled during active disease. J is TRBJ2-1 and V is TRBV6-6, with 7 bases identical to TRBD2. Material for sequencing was peripheral blood. Here the CDR3 DNA reads TGTGCCAGCAGTTACTCTTTACGGGGCGGGAGTGAGCAGTTCTTC. Its translation is CASSYSLRGGSEQFF.